The entry below describes one TCR beta chain. Profiling relied on immunoSEQ multiplex PCR, and the TCRdb table lists in-frame clones only, not all of them. Its table records about 210,000 clones. The sample comes from a study of control samples from healthy donors and cancer patients. Sequenced: blood. The sequence was collected from a woman younger than 45 in good health.

The CDR3: CASSSTGLHEQFF. In DNA, the CDR3 is TGTGCCAGTAGTAGCACAGGGTTACATGAGCAGTTCTTC. This rearrangement joins TRBV19 to TRBJ2-1; tentatively, D is TRBD1 (6 bases). Looked up from germline, CDR1 is LNHDA and CDR2 is SQIVND (reference sequence). The length of the CDR3 is 13 residues. Trimming left V 4 bases short and J 8 bases short, with 12 bases between.